This TCR beta chain was documented in a study of blood T cell repertoires in COVID-19 (dated by TCRdb to 2020 to 2022). As for the study more broadly: Collaborator samples came from the United States, Italy and Spain and covered acute and convalescent phases of COVID-19. The material from the prospective study consisted of cDNA or gDNA derived from T cells, B-cell-depleted T cells, or PBMCs. The dataset comprised deeply sampled blood TCRbeta repertoires from subjects exposed to, actively infected with, or recovered from COVID-19. A freely available public database, intended as a resource for researchers studying the immune response to SARS-CoV-2, is where the repertoires were released. Samples came from the ongoing ImmuneRACE study (first 160 participants) plus 1,254 subjects from 6 global collaborators. Nearly every sample came with metadata listing a de-identified subject ID, COVID-19 status, age in years and sex. HLA class I and class II types, where available, came from metadata supplied by the sample provider rather than from assay-based typing. Overall results and qualifications from the work: How much clinical and demographic metadata was included differed by source and by participant, and the metadata was provided uncurated.

Whole blood was collected in K2EDTA tubes by collaborating institutions according to the institutions' own protocols. For TCRbeta analysis, collaborator samples were shipped as frozen whole blood, as isolated PBMCs, or as DNA extracted from either sample type. CDR1 MNHEY and CDR2 SVGAGI were looked up in the germline V gene. Germline trimming amounts to 4 bases on V and 7 bases on J, with 10 as the count of junction bases outside the gene matches. The CDR3 sequence holds 16 residues, the cysteine and phenylalanine included. The sequence is cut down to CDR3 DNA, 48 bases in frame from base 1. Comments on this clone: The specificity of this receptor is unknown. Nothing much larger sits one base from this clone, and base qualities are not available.

The immunoSEQ Assay, a bias-controlled multiplex PCR, was used to amplify TCRbeta CDR3 regions from genomic DNA. The published analysis was carried out like this. Within the assay, amplification of reference gene primers was used to estimate how many nucleated cells each sample contained. Sequence reads were collapsed and filtered to measure the absolute abundance of every unique TCRbeta CDR3 rearrangement. For each sample, productive Simpson clonality was calculated as the square root of Simpson's diversity index over productive rearrangements. The table was pulled from immuneACCESS by TCRdb, which kept in-frame rearrangements only. Such tables lose some clones; where checked, under half of the loss comes from unresolved V genes, and the rest has no known cause. D and trimming were read from the DNA, whereas the V and J calls and clone size are those reported in that table. The sample records roughly 70,000 clones, roughly 84% of which are singletons. Around 4.2% of the sample is in the top ten clones.

The chain employs TRBV6-5 and TRBJ1-4; TRBD1 fits 9 bases in the junction. The material sequenced was peripheral blood. The receptor was derived from a man aged 65 to 85 with acute or convalescent COVID-19. The CDR3 protein: CASSSPAGTGLEKLFF. Here is the DNA: TGTGCCAGCAGTTCTCCCGCCGGGACAGGGCTTGAAAAACTGTTTTTT.